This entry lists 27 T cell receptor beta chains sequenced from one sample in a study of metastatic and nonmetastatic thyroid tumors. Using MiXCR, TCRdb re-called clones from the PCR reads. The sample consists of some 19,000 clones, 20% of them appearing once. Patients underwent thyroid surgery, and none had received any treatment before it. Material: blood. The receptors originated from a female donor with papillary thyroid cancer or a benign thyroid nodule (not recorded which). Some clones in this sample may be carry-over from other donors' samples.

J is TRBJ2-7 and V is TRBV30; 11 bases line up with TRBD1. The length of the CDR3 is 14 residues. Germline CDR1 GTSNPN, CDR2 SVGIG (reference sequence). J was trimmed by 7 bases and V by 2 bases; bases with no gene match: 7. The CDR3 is CAWSPGQGAMEQYF. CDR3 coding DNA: TGTGCCTGGAGTCCTGGACAGGGGGCGATGGAGCAGTACTTC.

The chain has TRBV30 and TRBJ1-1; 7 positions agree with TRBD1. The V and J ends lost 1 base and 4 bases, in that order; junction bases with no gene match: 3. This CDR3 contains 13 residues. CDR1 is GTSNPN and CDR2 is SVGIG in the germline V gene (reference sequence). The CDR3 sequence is CAWSAQGGTEAFF. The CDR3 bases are TGTGCCTGGAGTGCGCAGGGGGGCACTGAAGCTTTCTTT.

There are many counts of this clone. Here the CDR3 reads CASRGGAGELFF. CDR3 DNA: TGTGCCTCCCGCGGGGGGGCCGGGGAGCTGTTTTTT. This chain connects TRBV24-1 to TRBJ2-2, with TRBD2 matching 9 bases. V was pared by 12 bases and J by 6 bases, with 4 bases of the junction left unmatched. The germline V gene encodes CDR1 KGHDR and CDR2 SFDVKD. The CDR3 loop spans 12 amino acids.

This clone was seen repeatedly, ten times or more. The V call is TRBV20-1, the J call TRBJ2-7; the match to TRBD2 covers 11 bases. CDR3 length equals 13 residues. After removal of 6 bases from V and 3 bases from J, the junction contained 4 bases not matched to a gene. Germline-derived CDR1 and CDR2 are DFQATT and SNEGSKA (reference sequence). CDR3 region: CSASSGGIYEQYF. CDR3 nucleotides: TGCAGTGCATCTAGCGGGGGGATCTACGAGCAGTACTTC.

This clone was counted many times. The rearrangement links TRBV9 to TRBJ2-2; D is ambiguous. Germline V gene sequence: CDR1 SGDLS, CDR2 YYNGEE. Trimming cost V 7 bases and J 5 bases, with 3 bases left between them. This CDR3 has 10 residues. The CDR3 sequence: CASGTGELFF. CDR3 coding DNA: TGTGCCAGCGGAACCGGGGAGCTGTTTTTT.

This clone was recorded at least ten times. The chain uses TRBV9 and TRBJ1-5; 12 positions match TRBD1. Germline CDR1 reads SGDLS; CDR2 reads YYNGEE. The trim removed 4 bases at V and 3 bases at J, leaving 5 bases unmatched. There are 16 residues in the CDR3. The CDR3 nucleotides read TGTGCCAGCAGCCCAGGGACAGGGGGCCTCAATCAGCCCCAGCATTTT. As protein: CASSPGTGGLNQPQHF.

The CDR3, as DNA: TGTGCCAGCAGCCACAGCGGGAATTACACCCAGTACTTC. Translating it yields CASSHSGNYTQYF. The chain is built from TRBV7-8 and TRBJ2-5, with 7 positions matching TRBD2. The CDR3 consists of 13 residues. Germline loops: CDR1 SGHVS, CDR2 FQNEAQ. V lost 5 bases to trimming and J lost 8 bases; unmatched junction nucleotides: 8.

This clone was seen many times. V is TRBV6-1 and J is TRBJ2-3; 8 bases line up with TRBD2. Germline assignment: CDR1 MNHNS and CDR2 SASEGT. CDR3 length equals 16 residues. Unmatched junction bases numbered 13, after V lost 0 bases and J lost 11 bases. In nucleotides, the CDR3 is TGTGCCAGCAGTGAAGCGGTTGGGACTAGTAGTTTCGGGCAGTATTTT. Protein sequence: CASSEAVGTSSFGQYF.

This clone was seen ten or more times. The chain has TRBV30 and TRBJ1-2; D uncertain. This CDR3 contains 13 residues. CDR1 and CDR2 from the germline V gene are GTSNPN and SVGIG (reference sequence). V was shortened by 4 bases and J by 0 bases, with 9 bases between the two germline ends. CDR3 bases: TGTGCCTGGATGGGCAGGACTAACTATGGCTACACCTTC. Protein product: CAWMGRTNYGYTF.

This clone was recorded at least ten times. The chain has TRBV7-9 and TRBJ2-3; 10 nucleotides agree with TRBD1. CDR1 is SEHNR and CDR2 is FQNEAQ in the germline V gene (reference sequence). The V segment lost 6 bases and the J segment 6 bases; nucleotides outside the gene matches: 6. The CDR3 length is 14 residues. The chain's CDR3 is CASRRQGAGDTQYF. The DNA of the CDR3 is TGTGCCAGCAGACGACAGGGGGCTGGCGATACGCAGTATTTT.

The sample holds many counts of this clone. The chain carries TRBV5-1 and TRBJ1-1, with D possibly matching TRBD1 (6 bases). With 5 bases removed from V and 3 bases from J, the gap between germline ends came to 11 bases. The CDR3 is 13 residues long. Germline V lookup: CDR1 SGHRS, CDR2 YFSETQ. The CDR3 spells CASRPRGDTEAFF. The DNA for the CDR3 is TGCGCCAGCAGACCAAGGGGGGACACTGAAGCTTTCTTT.

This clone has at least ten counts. This chain's CDR3 is CASSLAVGGSDTQYF. The CDR3 DNA reads TGTGCCAGCAGCTTGGCCGTAGGAGGATCAGATACGCAGTATTTT. The genes are TRBV5-5 and TRBJ2-3; a possible D gene is TRBD2 (5 bases). This CDR3 spans 15 amino acids. Trimming left V 0 bases short and J 4 bases short, with 12 bases between. Germline CDR1 is SGHKS and CDR2 is YYEKEE (reference sequence).

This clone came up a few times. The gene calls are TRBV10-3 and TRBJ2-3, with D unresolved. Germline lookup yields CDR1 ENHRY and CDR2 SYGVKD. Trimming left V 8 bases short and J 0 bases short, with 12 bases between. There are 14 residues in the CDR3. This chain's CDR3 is CAIVGATSTDTQYF. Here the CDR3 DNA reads TGTGCCATCGTTGGAGCGACTAGCACAGATACGCAGTATTTT.

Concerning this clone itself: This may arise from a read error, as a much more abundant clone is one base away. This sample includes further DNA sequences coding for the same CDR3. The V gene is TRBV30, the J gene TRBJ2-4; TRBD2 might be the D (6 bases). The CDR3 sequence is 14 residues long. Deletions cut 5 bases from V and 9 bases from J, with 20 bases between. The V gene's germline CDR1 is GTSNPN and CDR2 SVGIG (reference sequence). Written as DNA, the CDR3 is TGTGCCTGGGCCCCGTGGGGGGTTACGGCCATTCAGTACTTC. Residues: CAWAPWGVTAIQYF.

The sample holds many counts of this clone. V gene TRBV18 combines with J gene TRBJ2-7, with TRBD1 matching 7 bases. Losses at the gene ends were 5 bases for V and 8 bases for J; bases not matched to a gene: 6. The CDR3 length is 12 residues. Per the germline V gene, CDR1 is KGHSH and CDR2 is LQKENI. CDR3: CASSSRTGQQYF. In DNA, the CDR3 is TGTGCCAGCTCATCCCGGACAGGCCAGCAGTACTTC.

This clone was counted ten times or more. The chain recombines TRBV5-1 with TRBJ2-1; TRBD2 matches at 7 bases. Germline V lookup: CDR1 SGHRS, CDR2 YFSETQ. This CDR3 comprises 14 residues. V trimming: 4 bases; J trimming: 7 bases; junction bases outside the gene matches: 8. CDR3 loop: CASSDGTMRNEQFF. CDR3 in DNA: TGCGCCAGCAGCGACGGGACTATGAGAAATGAGCAGTTCTTC.

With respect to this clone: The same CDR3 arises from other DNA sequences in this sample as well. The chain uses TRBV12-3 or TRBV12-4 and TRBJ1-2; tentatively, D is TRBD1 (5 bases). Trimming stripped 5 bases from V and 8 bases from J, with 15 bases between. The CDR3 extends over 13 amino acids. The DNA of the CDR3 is TGTGCCAGCAGTCTAATTCGAAGGGACGGCTACACCTTC. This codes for CASSLIRRDGYTF.

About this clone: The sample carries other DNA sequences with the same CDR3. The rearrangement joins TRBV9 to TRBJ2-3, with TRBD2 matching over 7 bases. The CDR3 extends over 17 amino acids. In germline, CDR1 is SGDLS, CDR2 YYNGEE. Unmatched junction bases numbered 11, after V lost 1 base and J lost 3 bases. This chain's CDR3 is CASSVRGGAGVTDTQYF. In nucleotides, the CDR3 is TGTGCCAGCAGCGTAAGGGGAGGGGCGGGAGTGACAGATACGCAGTATTTT.

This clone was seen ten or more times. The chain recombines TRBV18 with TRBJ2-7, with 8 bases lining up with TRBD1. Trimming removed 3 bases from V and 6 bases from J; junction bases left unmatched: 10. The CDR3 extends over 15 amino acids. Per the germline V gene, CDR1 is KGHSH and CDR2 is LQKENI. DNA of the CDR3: TGTGCCAGCTCACCGCCCCTACAGGGGGTAAGCGAGCAGTACTTC. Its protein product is CASSPPLQGVSEQYF.

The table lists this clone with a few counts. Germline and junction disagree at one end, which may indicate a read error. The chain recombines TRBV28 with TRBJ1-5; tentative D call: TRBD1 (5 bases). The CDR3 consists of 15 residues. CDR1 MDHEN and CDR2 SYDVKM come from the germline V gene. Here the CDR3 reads CASTSWGSSHQHQHF. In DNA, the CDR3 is TGTGCCAGCACTTCTTGGGGGAGTTCGCATCAGCACCAGCATTTT.

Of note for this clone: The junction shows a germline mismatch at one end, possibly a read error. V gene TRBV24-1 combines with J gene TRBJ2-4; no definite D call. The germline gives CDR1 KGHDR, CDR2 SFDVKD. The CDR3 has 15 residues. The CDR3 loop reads CANSDSGRPWNIKYF. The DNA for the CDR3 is TGTGCCAACAGTGATTCTGGACGCCCTTGGAACATTAAGTACTTC.

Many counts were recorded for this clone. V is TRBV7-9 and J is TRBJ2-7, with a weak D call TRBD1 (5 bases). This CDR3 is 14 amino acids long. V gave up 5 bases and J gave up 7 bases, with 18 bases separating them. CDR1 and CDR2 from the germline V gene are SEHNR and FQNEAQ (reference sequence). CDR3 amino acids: CASSQGQQAEEQYF. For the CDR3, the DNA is TGTGCCAGCAGCCAGGGCCAGCAGGCAGAAGAGCAGTACTTC.

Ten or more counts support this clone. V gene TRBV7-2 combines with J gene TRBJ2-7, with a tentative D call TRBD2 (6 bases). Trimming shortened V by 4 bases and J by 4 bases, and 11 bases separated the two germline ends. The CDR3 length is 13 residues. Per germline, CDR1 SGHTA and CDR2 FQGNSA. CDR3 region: CASSWGDIYEQYF. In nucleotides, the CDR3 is TGTGCCAGCAGCTGGGGGGATATATACGAGCAGTACTTC.

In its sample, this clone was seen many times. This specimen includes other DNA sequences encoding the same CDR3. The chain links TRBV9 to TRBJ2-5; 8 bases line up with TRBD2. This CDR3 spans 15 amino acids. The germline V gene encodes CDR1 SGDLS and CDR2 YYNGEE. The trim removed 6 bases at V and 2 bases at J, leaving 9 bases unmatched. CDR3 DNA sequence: TGTGCCAGCACCACGGCGGGAGGTGGGCAAGAGACCCAGTACTTC. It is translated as CASTTAGGGQETQYF.

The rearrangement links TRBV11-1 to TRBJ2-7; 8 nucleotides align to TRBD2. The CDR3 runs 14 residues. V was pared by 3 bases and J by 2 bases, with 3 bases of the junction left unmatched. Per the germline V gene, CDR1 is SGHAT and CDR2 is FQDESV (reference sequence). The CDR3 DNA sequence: TGTGCCAGCAGCTTGCGGGAGGCTCCCTACGAGCAGTACTTC. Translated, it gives CASSLREAPYEQYF.

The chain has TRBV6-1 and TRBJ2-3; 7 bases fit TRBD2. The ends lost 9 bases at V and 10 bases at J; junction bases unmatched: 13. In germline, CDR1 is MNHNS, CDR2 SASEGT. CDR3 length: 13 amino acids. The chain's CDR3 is CASTIPREAAQYF. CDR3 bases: TGTGCCAGTACCATCCCCCGGGAGGCTGCGCAGTATTTT.

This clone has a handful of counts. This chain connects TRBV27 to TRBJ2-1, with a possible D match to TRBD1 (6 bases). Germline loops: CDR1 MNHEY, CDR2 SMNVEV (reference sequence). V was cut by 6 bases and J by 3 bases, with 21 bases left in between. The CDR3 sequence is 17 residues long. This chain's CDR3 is CASSTGKGITGYNEQFF. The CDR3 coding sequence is TGTGCCAGCAGCACAGGGAAAGGCATCACGGGCTACAATGAGCAGTTCTTC.